This T cell receptor (beta chain) is drawn from a study of blood T cell repertoires in COVID-19. About the study: Researchers got acute and convalescent COVID-19 samples from the United States, Italy and Spain. Sample material is recorded as cDNA or gDNA derived from T cells, B-cell-depleted T cells, or PBMCs.

Authors' analysis steps: It was from reference gene primer amplification that nucleated cell counts were estimated. Using immunoSEQ multiplex PCR, the repertoire was profiled, and TCRdb retains in-frame clones only, with some absent. V and J calls and clone size are given by that table; D and trimming were obtained from the DNA. In the table there are around 80,000 clones, more than 85% of which are singletons. Germline lookup yields CDR1 SGHRS and CDR2 YFSETQ. The V gene lost 4 bases and the J gene lost 3 bases, with 12 bases spanning the gap. This CDR3 has 14 residues. Material for sequencing was peripheral blood. The sequence was collected from a man between 60 and 70 years old with acute or convalescent COVID-19. This chain joins TRBV5-1 and TRBJ2-3; weak D call: TRBD2 (6 bases). The CDR3 DNA follows: TGCGCCAGCAGCCGAGGCGCGGGAACAGATACGCAGTATTTT. It specifies CASSRGAGTDTQYF.